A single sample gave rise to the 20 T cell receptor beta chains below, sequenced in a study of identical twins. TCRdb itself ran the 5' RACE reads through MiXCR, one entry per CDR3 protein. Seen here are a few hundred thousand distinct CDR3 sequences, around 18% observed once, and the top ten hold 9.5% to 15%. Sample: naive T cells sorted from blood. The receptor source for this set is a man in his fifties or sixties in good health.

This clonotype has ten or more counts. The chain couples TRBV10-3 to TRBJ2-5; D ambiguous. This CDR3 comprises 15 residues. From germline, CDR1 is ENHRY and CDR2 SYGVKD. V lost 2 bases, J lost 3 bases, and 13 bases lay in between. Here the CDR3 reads CAISEGPSQKETQYF. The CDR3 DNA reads TGTGCCATCAGTGAGGGCCCTAGTCAGAAAGAGACCCAGTACTTC.

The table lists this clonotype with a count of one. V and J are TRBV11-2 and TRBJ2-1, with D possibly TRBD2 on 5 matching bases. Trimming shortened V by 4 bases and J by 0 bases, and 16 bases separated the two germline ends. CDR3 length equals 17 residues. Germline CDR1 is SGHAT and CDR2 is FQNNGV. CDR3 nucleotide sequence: TGTGCCAGCAGCTCAGAGACCTACAGCGGCTCCTACAATGAGCAGTTCTTC. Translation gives CASSSETYSGSYNEQFF.

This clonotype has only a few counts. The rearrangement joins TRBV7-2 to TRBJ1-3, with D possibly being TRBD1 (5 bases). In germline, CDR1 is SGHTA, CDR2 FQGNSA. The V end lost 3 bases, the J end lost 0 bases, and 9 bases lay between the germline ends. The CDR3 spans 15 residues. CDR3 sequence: CASSLGGHSGNTIYF. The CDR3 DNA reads TGTGCCAGCAGCTTGGGGGGTCACTCTGGAAACACCATATATTTT. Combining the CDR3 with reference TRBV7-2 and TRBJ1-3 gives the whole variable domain GAGVSQSPSNKVTEKGKDVELRCDPISGHTALYWYRQSLGQGLEFLIYFQGNSAPDKSGLPSDRFSAERTGGSVSTLTIQRTQQEDSAVYLCASSLGGHSGNTIYFGEGSWLTVV.

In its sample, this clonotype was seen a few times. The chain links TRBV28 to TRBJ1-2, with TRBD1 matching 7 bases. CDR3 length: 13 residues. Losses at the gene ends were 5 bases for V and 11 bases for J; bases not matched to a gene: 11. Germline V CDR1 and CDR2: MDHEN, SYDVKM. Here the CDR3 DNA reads TGTGCCAGCAGTCCACCGGGACAGCGGGAGTACACCTTC. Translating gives CASSPPGQREYTF.

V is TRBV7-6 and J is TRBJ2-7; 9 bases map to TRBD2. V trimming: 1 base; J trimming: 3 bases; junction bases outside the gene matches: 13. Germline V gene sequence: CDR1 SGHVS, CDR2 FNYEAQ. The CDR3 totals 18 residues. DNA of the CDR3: TGTGCCAGCAGCTTAGTTCGTCGTCCTAGCGGGATGGGCTACGAGCAGTACTTC. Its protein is CASSLVRRPSGMGYEQYF.

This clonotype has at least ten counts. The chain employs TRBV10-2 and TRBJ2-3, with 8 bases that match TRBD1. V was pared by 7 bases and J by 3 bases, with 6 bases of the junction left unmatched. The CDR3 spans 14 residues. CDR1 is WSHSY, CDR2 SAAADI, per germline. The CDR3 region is CASKRTGTTDTQYF. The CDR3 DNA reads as TGCGCCAGCAAACGGACAGGGACGACAGATACGCAGTATTTT.

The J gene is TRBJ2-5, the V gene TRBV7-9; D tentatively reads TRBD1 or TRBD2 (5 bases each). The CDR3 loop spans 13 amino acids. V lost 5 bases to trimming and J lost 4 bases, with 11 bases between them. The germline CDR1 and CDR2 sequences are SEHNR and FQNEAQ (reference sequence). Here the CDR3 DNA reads TGTGCCAGCAGCAAAGAGGGGTTAGAGACCCAGTACTTC. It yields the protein CASSKEGLETQYF.

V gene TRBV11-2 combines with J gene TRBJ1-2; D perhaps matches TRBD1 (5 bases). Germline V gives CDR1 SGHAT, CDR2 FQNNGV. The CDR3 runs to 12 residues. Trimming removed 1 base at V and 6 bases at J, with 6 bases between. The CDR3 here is CASSLGGNGYTF. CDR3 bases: TGTGCCAGCAGCTTAGGGGGGAATGGCTACACCTTC. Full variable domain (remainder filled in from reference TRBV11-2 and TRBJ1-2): EAGVAQSPRYKIIEKRQSVAFWCNPISGHATLYWYQQILGQGPKLLIQFQNNGVVDDSQLPKDRFSAERLKGVDSTLKIQPAKLEDSAVYLCASSLGGNGYTFGSGTRLTVV.

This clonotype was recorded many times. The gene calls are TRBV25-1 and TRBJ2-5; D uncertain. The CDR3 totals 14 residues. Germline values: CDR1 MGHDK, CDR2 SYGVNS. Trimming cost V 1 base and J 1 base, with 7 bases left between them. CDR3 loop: CASSEFPGQETQYF. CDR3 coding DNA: TGTGCCAGCAGTGAATTTCCAGGCCAAGAGACCCAGTACTTC.

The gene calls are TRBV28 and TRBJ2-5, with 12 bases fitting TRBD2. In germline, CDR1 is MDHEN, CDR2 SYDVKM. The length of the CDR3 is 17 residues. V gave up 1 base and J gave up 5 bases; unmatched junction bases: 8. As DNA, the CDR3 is TGTGCCAGCAGTTTATTTTCTAGCGGGAGGGCCCGGGAGACCCAGTACTTC. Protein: CASSLFSSGRARETQYF.

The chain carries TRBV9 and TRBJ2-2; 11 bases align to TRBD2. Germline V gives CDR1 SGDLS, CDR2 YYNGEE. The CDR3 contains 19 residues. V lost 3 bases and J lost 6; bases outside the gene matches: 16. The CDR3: CASSAPTSGTSGPPGELFF. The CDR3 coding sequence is TGTGCCAGCAGCGCTCCGACTTCCGGGACTAGCGGTCCCCCCGGGGAGCTGTTTTTT.

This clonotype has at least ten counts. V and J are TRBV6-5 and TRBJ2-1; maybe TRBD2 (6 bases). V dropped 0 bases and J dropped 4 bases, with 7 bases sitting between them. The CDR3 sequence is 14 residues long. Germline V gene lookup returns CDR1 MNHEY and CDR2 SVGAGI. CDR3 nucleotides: TGTGCCAGCAGTTACTCCGGGAGTTACAATGAGCAGTTCTTC. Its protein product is CASSYSGSYNEQFF.

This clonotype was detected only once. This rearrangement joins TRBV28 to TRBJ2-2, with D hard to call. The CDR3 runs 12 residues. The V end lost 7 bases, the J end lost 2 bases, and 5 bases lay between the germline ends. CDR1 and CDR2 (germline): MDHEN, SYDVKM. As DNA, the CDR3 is TGTGCCAGCATAGATAACACCGGGGAGCTGTTTTTT. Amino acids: CASIDNTGELFF.

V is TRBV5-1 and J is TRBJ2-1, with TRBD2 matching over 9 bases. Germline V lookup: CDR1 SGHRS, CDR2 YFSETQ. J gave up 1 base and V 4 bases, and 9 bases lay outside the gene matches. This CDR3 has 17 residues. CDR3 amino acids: CASSPGTSLTSYNEQFF. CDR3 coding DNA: TGCGCCAGCAGCCCCGGGACTAGCCTCACATCCTACAATGAGCAGTTCTTC.

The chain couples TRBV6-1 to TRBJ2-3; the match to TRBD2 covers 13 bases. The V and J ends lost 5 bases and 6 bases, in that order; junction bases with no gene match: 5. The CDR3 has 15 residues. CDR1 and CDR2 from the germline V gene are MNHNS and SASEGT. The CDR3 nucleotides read TGTGCCAGCAGTCCGCGGACTAGCGGGAGTGATACGCAGTATTTT. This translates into CASSPRTSGSDTQYF.

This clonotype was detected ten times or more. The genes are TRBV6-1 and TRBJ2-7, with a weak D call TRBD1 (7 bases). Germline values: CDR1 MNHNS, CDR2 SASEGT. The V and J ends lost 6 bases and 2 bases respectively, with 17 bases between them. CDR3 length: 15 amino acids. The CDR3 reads CASRRGTAQAYEQYF. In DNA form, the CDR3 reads TGTGCCAGCAGGCGCGGGACAGCCCAAGCCTACGAGCAGTACTTC.

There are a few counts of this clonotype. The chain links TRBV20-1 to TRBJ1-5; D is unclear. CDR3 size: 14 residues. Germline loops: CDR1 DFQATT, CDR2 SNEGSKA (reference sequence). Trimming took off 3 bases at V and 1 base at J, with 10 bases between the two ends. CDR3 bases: TGCAGTGCTAGCCAAGGTACCAGCAATCAGCCCCAGCATTTT. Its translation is CSASQGTSNQPQHF.

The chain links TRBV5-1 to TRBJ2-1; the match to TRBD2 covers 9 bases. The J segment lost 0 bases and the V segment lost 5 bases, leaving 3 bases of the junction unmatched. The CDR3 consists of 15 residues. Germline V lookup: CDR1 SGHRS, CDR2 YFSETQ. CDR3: CASRSGGSSYNEQFF. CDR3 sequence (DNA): TGCGCCAGCAGGAGCGGGGGGAGCTCCTACAATGAGCAGTTCTTC.

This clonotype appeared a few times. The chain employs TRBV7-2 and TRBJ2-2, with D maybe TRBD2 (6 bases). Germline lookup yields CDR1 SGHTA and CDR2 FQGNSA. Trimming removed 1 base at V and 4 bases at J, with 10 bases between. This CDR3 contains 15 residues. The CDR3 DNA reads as TGTGCCAGCAGCTTAGATGTGGGAGGCACCGGGGAGCTGTTTTTT. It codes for CASSLDVGGTGELFF.

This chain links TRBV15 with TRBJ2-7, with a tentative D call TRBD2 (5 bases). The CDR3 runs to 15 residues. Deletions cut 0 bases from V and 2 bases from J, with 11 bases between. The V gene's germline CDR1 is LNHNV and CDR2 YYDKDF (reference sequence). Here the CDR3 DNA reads TGTGCCACCAGCAGAGAAAGCGGCGAGGCCTACGAGCAGTACTTC. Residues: CATSRESGEAYEQYF.